One sample yielded the 21 T cell receptor beta chains listed below, sequenced in a study of post-analysis software for immune sequencing data. General study results and limits: Four or five TRBV segments, TRBV5-6, TRBV5-1 and TRBV20-1 among them, were found more frequent in patients than controls.

No cognate antigen is known for these TCRs. Sequencing libraries made from TCR beta cDNA carried unique molecular identifiers. TCRdb independently ran MiXCR on the PCR reads; one entry per CDR3 protein. The data contain hundreds of thousands of distinct CDR3 sequences, about 50% of them singletons. The sample comprised blood. The receptors originated from a girl aged 10-17 years with multiple sclerosis.

This chain joins TRBV5-1 and TRBJ2-7; D is unresolved. CDR1 and CDR2 from the germline V gene are SGHRS and YFSETQ. The CDR3 consists of 15 residues. With 5 bases removed from V and 1 base from J, the gap between germline ends came to 16 bases. The CDR3 sequence is CASSTTTTESYEQYF. CDR3 coding DNA: TGCGCCAGCAGTACAACAACTACAGAGTCCTACGAGCAGTACTTC.

The CDR3 DNA sequence: TGCAGCGTGACGGGACTTACCACCTACGAGCAGTACTTC. This encodes CSVTGLTTYEQYF. The chain couples TRBV29-1 to TRBJ2-7, with a weak D call TRBD2 (6 bases). Trimming took 6 bases from V and 2 from J, leaving 14 bases between them. CDR1 and CDR2 from the germline V gene are SQVTM and ANQGSEA. This CDR3 contains 13 residues.

The gene calls are TRBV20-1 and TRBJ2-3; D is unresolved. Germline assignment: CDR1 DFQATT and CDR2 SNEGSKA (reference sequence). Trimming left V 7 bases short and J 3 bases short, with 20 bases between. The CDR3 runs 15 residues. DNA for the CDR3: TGCAGTGTCGAGAGGAGACCTACTATAACAGATACGCAGTATTTT. As protein: CSVERRPTITDTQYF.

This rearrangement joins TRBV5-5 to TRBJ1-2, with 8 bases fitting TRBD1. From germline, CDR1 is SGHKS and CDR2 YYEKEE (reference sequence). V gave up 3 bases and J gave up 3 bases; unmatched junction bases: 19. This CDR3 contains 19 residues. The CDR3 DNA is TGTGCCAGCAGCTCCCTGACAGGGGTGGTCGATGCGGCCTACTATGGCTACACCTTC. Its translation: CASSSLTGVVDAAYYGYTF.

The CDR3 is CSVSQGRGSEAFF. The DNA of the CDR3 is TGCAGCGTCTCGCAGGGCAGGGGCTCTGAAGCTTTCTTT. The chain links TRBV29-1 to TRBJ1-1; D might be TRBD1 (6 bases). Germline V CDR1 and CDR2: SQVTM, ANQGSEA. The germline V and J ends were trimmed by 6 bases and 6 bases, with 17 bases remaining between them. The CDR3 consists of 13 residues.

The rearrangement joins TRBV12-3 or TRBV12-4 to TRBJ2-3; possible D gene TRBD2, 6 bases. This CDR3 contains 15 residues. The ends were cut back, 7 bases at V and 3 bases at J, with 17 bases in the middle. CDR3 in DNA: TGTGCCAGCATTCGGAGGGGAAGCAAGACAGATACGCAGTATTTT. Translated: CASIRRGSKTDTQYF.

J is TRBJ2-1 and V is TRBV5-1, with 9 nucleotides matching TRBD1. This CDR3 has 13 residues. After removal of 7 bases from V and 4 bases from J, the junction contained 3 bases not matched to a gene. Germline CDR1 and CDR2: SGHRS and YFSETQ. CDR3 amino acids: CASAQGAYNEQFF. The CDR3 bases are TGCGCCAGCGCACAGGGGGCTTACAATGAGCAGTTCTTC.

This clonotype has only a few counts. The rearrangement joins TRBV29-1 to TRBJ2-3, with D hard to call. From germline, CDR1 is SQVTM and CDR2 ANQGSEA. V was clipped by 5 bases and J by 0 bases, with 12 bases between them. This CDR3 has 14 residues. CDR3 in DNA: TGCAGCGTTTGTGTGACATTCAGCACAGATACGCAGTATTTT. Translating it yields CSVCVTFSTDTQYF.

This chain links TRBV7-2 with TRBJ2-1; D is uncertain. Trimming left V 1 base short and J 2 bases short, with 12 bases between. The CDR3 sequence is 16 residues long. The germline gives CDR1 SGHTA, CDR2 FQGNSA. Here the CDR3 reads CASSLGMAGAYNEQFF. As DNA, the CDR3 is TGTGCCAGCAGCTTAGGAATGGCAGGAGCCTACAATGAGCAGTTCTTC. The full variable domain, rest sourced from reference TRBV7-2 and TRBJ2-1, is GAGVSQSPSNKVTEKGKDVELRCDPISGHTALYWYRQSLGQGLEFLIYFQGNSAPDKSGLPSDRFSAERTGGSVSTLTIQRTQQEDSAVYLCASSLGMAGAYNEQFFGPGTRLTVL.

This clonotype showed up just a few times. This chain connects TRBV6-2 or TRBV6-3 to TRBJ2-5; D not certain. CDR1 and CDR2 from the germline V gene are MNHEY and SVGEGT. This CDR3 region has 14 residues. V lost 3 bases and J 8 bases, leaving 16 bases between the germline ends. The CDR3 region has the DNA TGTGCCAGCAGTTATTCCGGGCCCATGGGAACCCAGTACTTC. Translating gives CASSYSGPMGTQYF.

The rearrangement uses TRBV7-9 and TRBJ2-7, with D unresolved. V lost 0 bases, J lost 3 bases, and 9 bases lay in between. Germline-derived CDR1 and CDR2 are SEHNR and FQNEAQ (reference sequence). The CDR3 totals 14 residues. The CDR3 sequence is CASSLAYDGYEQYF. CDR3 nucleotides: TGTGCCAGCAGCTTAGCGTACGACGGCTACGAGCAGTACTTC.

The chain carries TRBV5-1 and TRBJ2-5; 9 bases line up with TRBD2. The ends lost 0 bases at V and 2 bases at J; junction bases unmatched: 8. Per the germline V gene, CDR1 is SGHRS and CDR2 is YFSETQ. The CDR3 is 17 residues long. CDR3 sequence: CASSLAGREGRQETQYF. The CDR3 DNA reads TGCGCCAGCAGCTTGGCTGGGCGGGAGGGACGACAAGAGACCCAGTACTTC. The variable domain in full, with the rest retrieved from reference TRBV5-1 and TRBJ2-5, is KAGVTQTPRYLIKTRGQQVTLSCSPISGHRSVSWYQQTPGQGLQFLFEYFSETQRNKGNFPGRFSGRQFSNSRSEMNVSTLELGDSALYLCASSLAGREGRQETQYFGPGTRLLVL.

This chain joins TRBV7-9 and TRBJ2-5; 12 nucleotides line up with TRBD2. The germline CDR1 and CDR2 sequences are SEHNR and FQNEAQ (reference sequence). J gave up 5 bases and V 4 bases, and 8 bases lay outside the gene matches. This CDR3 region has 16 residues. CDR3 loop: CASSSRTSGAGETQYF. In DNA, the CDR3 is TGTGCCAGCAGCTCCCGGACTAGCGGGGCCGGCGAGACCCAGTACTTC.

The CDR3 reads CSVVRREYNEQFF. CDR3 coding DNA: TGCAGCGTTGTTCGGCGGGAGTACAATGAGCAGTTCTTC. The genes are TRBV29-1 and TRBJ2-1; TRBD2 agrees at 7 bases. Germline V CDR1 and CDR2: SQVTM, ANQGSEA. The CDR3 runs to 13 residues. The ends lost 4 bases at V and 4 bases at J; junction bases unmatched: 4.

V and J are TRBV5-1 and TRBJ2-7; 14 positions agree with TRBD2. The V and J ends lost 2 bases and 0 bases, in that order; junction bases with no gene match: 10. The germline CDR1 and CDR2 sequences are SGHRS and YFSETQ. This CDR3 is built from 19 residues. CDR3 DNA sequence: TGCGCCAGCAGCTTCGGGGGGACTAGCGGGGGCCGGAGCTCCTACGAGCAGTACTTC. Translation: CASSFGGTSGGRSSYEQYF.

The chain combines TRBV7-3 with TRBJ2-5, with 7 nucleotides matching TRBD1. Unmatched junction bases numbered 9, after V lost 3 bases and J lost 11 bases. Germline V lookup: CDR1 SGHTA, CDR2 FQGTGA. The CDR3 loop spans 13 amino acids. The DNA for the CDR3 is TGTGCCAGCAGCTTGGACAGGTCCTACAAGCAGTACTTC. Translated: CASSLDRSYKQYF.

This clonotype was recorded a few times. The chain's CDR3 is CASSQNPAGQGSDGYTF. DNA of the CDR3: TGTGCCAGCAGCCAAAACCCAGCAGGACAGGGGAGTGATGGCTACACCTTC. The chain joins TRBV3-1 to TRBJ1-2, with 9 bases fitting TRBD1. Trimming cost V 2 bases and J 6 bases; bases outside gene matches: 13. Germline assignment: CDR1 LGHDT and CDR2 YNNKEL (reference sequence). The CDR3 sequence is 17 residues long.

Remarks on this clonotype: A junction boundary mismatches the germline segment, possibly from a read error. This chain joins TRBV20-1 and TRBJ2-7; D remains ambiguous. This CDR3 contains 12 residues. The germline V gene encodes CDR1 DFQATT and CDR2 SNEGSKA (reference sequence). CDR3 sequence: CSWRNTNYGQYF. CDR3 sequence (DNA): TGCAGTTGGCGGAACACCAACTACGGGCAGTACTTC.

The chain links TRBV12-3 or TRBV12-4 to TRBJ2-7; possibly TRBD2 for D (6 bases). This CDR3 is built from 15 residues. Trimming took off 6 bases at V and 5 bases at J, with 20 bases between the two ends. CDR3 sequence: CASSVRGGPGHEQYF. The CDR3 coding sequence is TGTGCCAGCAGCGTGCGGGGCGGACCCGGCCACGAGCAGTACTTC.

This clonotype has only a few counts. This sequence joins TRBV28 and TRBJ2-7; 9 bases are a match to TRBD1. There are 15 residues in the CDR3. Germline CDR1 MDHEN, CDR2 SYDVKM. With 6 bases clipped from V and 4 bases from J, the junction kept 10 bases outside the gene matches. For the CDR3, the DNA is TGTGCCAGCAGACGAAACCGGGACAGGGCTTACGAGCAGTACTTC. Amino acid sequence: CASRRNRDRAYEQYF.

V usage is TRBV29-1 and J usage is TRBJ1-2; a weak D match, TRBD1 (6 bases). The CDR3 has 12 residues. Looked up from germline, CDR1 is SQVTM and CDR2 is ANQGSEA. Trimming cost V 1 base and J 7 bases, with 10 bases left between them. CDR3: CSVEGVGGGYTF. In DNA form, the CDR3 reads TGCAGCGTTGAAGGCGTAGGGGGTGGCTACACCTTC. The entire variable domain, with the rest obtained from reference TRBV29-1 and TRBJ1-2, is as follows: SAVISQKPSRDICQRGTSLTIQCQVDSQVTMMFWYRQQPGQSLTLIATANQGSEATYESGFVIDKFPISRPNLTFSTLTVSNMSPEDSSIYLCSVEGVGGGYTFGSGTRLTVV.